The next 26 T cell receptor beta chains were all read from a single sample in a study of T cells in narcolepsy. The protocol was immunoSEQ multiplex PCR, while the TCRdb copy is restricted to in-frame clones and leaves out a portion. This table has 25,000 to 35,000 clones, roughly 80% appearing once. Sequenced material: CD45RA- memory CD4+ T cells from PBMCs. These receptors all come from a human donor with narcolepsy.

The gene calls are TRBV6-6 and TRBJ2-5, with 9 bases identical to TRBD2. The V gene's germline CDR1 is MNHNY and CDR2 SVGAGI (reference sequence). The CDR3 length is 14 residues. Trimming cost V 7 bases and J 4 bases; bases outside gene matches: 7. The chain's CDR3 is CASTPAGGGETQYF. CDR3 in DNA: TGTGCCAGCACCCCGGCGGGAGGGGGAGAGACCCAGTACTTC.

V is TRBV19 and J is TRBJ2-3; 7 bases match TRBD2. The germline gives CDR1 LNHDA, CDR2 SQIVND (reference sequence). The V gene end was trimmed by 6 bases and the J gene end by 0 bases; junction bases not matched to a gene: 6. The CDR3 is 15 residues long. Here the CDR3 DNA reads TGTGCCAGTAGCAGTAGCGGGTCTAGCACAGATACGCAGTATTTT. It translates to CASSSSGSSTDTQYF.

The CDR3 loop reads CASSHGRGRGSYEQYF. The DNA of the CDR3 is TGTGCCAGCAGCCACGGCCGCGGCAGGGGCTCCTACGAGCAGTACTTC. The chain uses TRBV2 and TRBJ2-7, with D possibly being TRBD1 (6 bases). The CDR3 runs to 16 residues. Germline V CDR1 and CDR2: SNHLY, FYNNEI. Trimming cost V 6 bases and J 0 bases, with 18 bases left between them.

The CDR3 nucleotides are TGTGCCAGCAGCTTGGGGCAGCTTAATGAAAAACTGTTTTTT. This translates into CASSLGQLNEKLFF. This rearrangement joins TRBV5-6 to TRBJ1-4; D ambiguous. The CDR3 contains 14 residues. Germline V gene sequence: CDR1 SGHDT, CDR2 YYEEEE. V was trimmed by 0 bases and J by 4 bases, leaving 7 bases between them.

For this clone: The junction and the germline gene differ at one end; a read error may be behind it. In nucleotides, the CDR3 is TGTGCCAGCAGCATAGCGGGAGAGGCCAATGAGCAGTTCTTC. Its protein is CASSIAGEANEQFF. The genes are TRBV7-9 and TRBJ2-1; TRBD2 agrees at 9 bases. Germline CDR1 and CDR2: SEHNR and FQNEAQ (reference sequence). The CDR3 loop spans 14 amino acids. Complete variable domain (other parts from reference TRBV7-9 and TRBJ2-1): DTGVSQNPRHKITKRGQNVTFRCDPISEHNRLYWYRQTLGQGPEFLTYFQNEAQLEKSRLLSDRFSAERPKGSFSTLEIQRTEQGDSAMYLCASSIAGEANEQFFGPGTRLTVL.

The rearrangement links TRBV19 to TRBJ2-7; 13 bases line up with TRBD2. This CDR3 spans 15 amino acids. Germline assignment: CDR1 LNHDA and CDR2 SQIVND (reference sequence). V lost 5 bases and J lost 4; bases outside the gene matches: 5. The CDR3 spells CASSVRTSGRYEQYF. In nucleotides, the CDR3 is TGTGCCAGTAGTGTCAGGACTAGCGGGAGATACGAGCAGTACTTC.

V and J are TRBV6-6 and TRBJ1-1; no reliable D call. The germline gives CDR1 MNHNY, CDR2 SVGAGI (reference sequence). V was pared by 2 bases and J by 0 bases, with 10 bases between. There are 15 residues in the CDR3. The CDR3 DNA is TGTGCCAGCAGTTACGGGGAGGCCTTGAACACTGAAGCTTTCTTT. This codes for CASSYGEALNTEAFF.

The chain recombines TRBV6-6 with TRBJ2-7; tentative D call: TRBD1 (5 bases). This CDR3 spans 14 amino acids. V was shortened by 0 bases and J by 2 bases, with 8 bases between the two germline ends. Germline loops: CDR1 MNHNY, CDR2 SVGAGI (reference sequence). This CDR3 is CASSYSPGTYEQYF. The DNA of the CDR3 is TGTGCCAGCAGTTACTCGCCAGGGACCTACGAGCAGTACTTC.

The CDR3 nucleotides are TGTGCCAGCAGTTTACCCGGGTATGGCTACACCTTC. Its translation is CASSLPGYGYTF. The chain joins TRBV27 to TRBJ1-2; D is unclear. Germline V gene data show CDR1 as MNHEY and CDR2 as SMNVEV (reference sequence). The germline V and J ends were trimmed by 2 bases and 5 bases, with 6 bases remaining between them. The CDR3 has 12 residues.

This clone was counted a few times. V is TRBV28 and J is TRBJ2-4, with TRBD2 identical over 8 bases. The CDR3 has 15 residues. The trim removed 6 bases at V and 0 bases at J, leaving 4 bases unmatched. Germline V gene sequence: CDR1 MDHEN, CDR2 SYDVKM. CDR3 protein: CASRSSGLAKNIQYF. DNA of the CDR3: TGTGCCAGCAGGTCTAGCGGGTTAGCCAAAAACATTCAGTACTTC.

This chain links TRBV19 with TRBJ1-1, with TRBD1 matching 10 bases. In germline, CDR1 is LNHDA, CDR2 SQIVND (reference sequence). The V gene end was trimmed by 6 bases and the J gene end by 6 bases; junction bases not matched to a gene: 16. This CDR3 contains 17 residues. CDR3 in DNA: TGTGCCAGTAGACCCCTGGGTAGGGACAGGGGTGGCCCTGAAGCTTTCTTT. Translation gives CASRPLGRDRGGPEAFF.

V is TRBV7-6 and J is TRBJ2-1, with 9 bases identical to TRBD1. The V segment lost 5 bases and the J segment 6 bases; nucleotides outside the gene matches: 11. Per the germline V gene, CDR1 is SGHVS and CDR2 is FNYEAQ. The CDR3 covers 16 residues. The CDR3 DNA sequence: TGTGCCAGCAGCGCAACCGGGACAGGGTCTGGCAATGAGCAGTTCTTC. Translating gives CASSATGTGSGNEQFF. Drawing the rest from reference TRBV7-6 and TRBJ2-1, the complete variable domain is GAGVSQSPRYKVTKRGQDVALRCDPISGHVSLYWYRQALGQGPEFLTYFNYEAQQDKSGLPNDRFSAERPEGSISTLTIQRTEQRDSAMYRCASSATGTGSGNEQFFGPGTRLTVL.

The rearrangement links TRBV9 to TRBJ2-1; 11 bases are shared with TRBD2. The junction had 6 bases not matched to a gene; V was cut back by 4 bases and J by 3 bases. CDR1 is SGDLS, CDR2 YYNGEE, per germline. This CDR3 contains 16 residues. CDR3 in amino acids: CASSPLGTSGYNEQFF. The CDR3 coding sequence is TGTGCCAGCAGCCCCCTAGGGACTAGCGGCTACAATGAGCAGTTCTTC.

V and J are TRBV29-1 and TRBJ2-6, with 9 nucleotides matching TRBD1. Germline V gives CDR1 SQVTM, CDR2 ANQGSEA. The CDR3 has 14 amino acids. V was pared by 6 bases and J by 7 bases, with 7 bases of the junction left unmatched. CDR3 in DNA: TGCAGCGTAGGCAGGACAGGGGAAGCCAACGTCCTGACTTTC. Translating gives CSVGRTGEANVLTF.

V gene TRBV14 combines with J gene TRBJ2-1; 11 bases are a match to TRBD2. J gave up 3 bases and V 6 bases, and 4 bases lay outside the gene matches. Germline V gene sequence: CDR1 SGHDN, CDR2 FVKESK. This CDR3 has 15 residues. The DNA for the CDR3 is TGTGCCAGCAGGTCAACTAGCGGGAGCTACAATGAGCAGTTCTTC. It translates to CASRSTSGSYNEQFF. Complete variable domain (other parts from reference TRBV14 and TRBJ2-1): EAGVTQFPSHSVIEKGQTVTLRCDPISGHDNLYWYRRVMGKEIKFLLHFVKESKQDESGMPNNRFLAERTGGTYSTLKVQPAELEDSGVYFCASRSTSGSYNEQFFGPGTRLTVL.

The chain joins TRBV25-1 to TRBJ2-3, with a tentative D call TRBD1 (5 bases). The ends were cut back, 1 base at V and 3 bases at J, with 8 bases in the middle. The CDR3 loop spans 14 amino acids. CDR1 is MGHDK, CDR2 SYGVNS, per germline. CDR3 residues: CASSELGRTDTQYF. CDR3 DNA: TGTGCCAGCAGTGAATTGGGGCGGACAGATACGCAGTATTTT.

Written as DNA, the CDR3 is TGTGCCAGCAGCCAAGAGGGACTAGCGGGAGCAGGGGAGCAGTTCTTC. Its translation: CASSQEGLAGAGEQFF. The gene calls are TRBV4-2 and TRBJ2-1; the match to TRBD2 covers 14 bases. The CDR3 covers 16 residues. Germline lookup yields CDR1 LGHNA and CDR2 YNFKEQ. V gave up 0 bases and J gave up 10 bases; unmatched junction bases: 5.

This sequence joins TRBV5-1 and TRBJ2-7, with 8 bases lining up with TRBD2. CDR3 size: 14 residues. Trimming at V came to 6 bases and at J to 0 bases, leaving 5 bases not matched to a gene. From germline, CDR1 is SGHRS and CDR2 YFSETQ. The CDR3 region is CASKGLVSSYEQYF. Written as DNA, the CDR3 is TGCGCCAGCAAGGGACTAGTTTCCTCCTACGAGCAGTACTTC.

The V gene is TRBV6-1, the J gene TRBJ1-1; D not resolved. V was shortened by 1 base and J by 5 bases, with 8 bases between the two germline ends. The CDR3 totals 13 residues. Germline lookup yields CDR1 MNHNS and CDR2 SASEGT. Written as DNA, the CDR3 is TGTGCCAGCAGTGAAGGTCTGGGGACTGAAGCTTTCTTT. Amino acids: CASSEGLGTEAFF.

CDR3 sequence: CAWSVGDSYTGELFF. As DNA, the CDR3 is TGTGCCTGGAGTGTAGGGGATTCCTATACCGGGGAGCTGTTTTTT. The chain uses TRBV30 and TRBJ2-2, with D possibly matching TRBD1 (5 bases). The ends were cut back, 0 bases at V and 5 bases at J, with 13 bases in the middle. The CDR3 has 15 amino acids. In germline, CDR1 is GTSNPN, CDR2 SVGIG (reference sequence).

The chain carries TRBV6-1 and TRBJ1-5; 8 bases match TRBD1. From germline, CDR1 is MNHNS and CDR2 SASEGT. Trimming removed 3 bases from V and 2 bases from J; junction bases left unmatched: 6. The CDR3 is 16 residues long. The CDR3 DNA reads TGTGCCAGCAGTGAGGACAGGGTGAAAGGCAATCAGCCCCAGCATTTT. Its protein is CASSEDRVKGNQPQHF.

The chain employs TRBV2 and TRBJ2-2; D might be TRBD2 (6 bases). Germline loops: CDR1 SNHLY, CDR2 FYNNEI. V dropped 2 bases and J dropped 4 bases, with 8 bases sitting between them. This CDR3 is built from 14 residues. CDR3 coding DNA: TGTGCCAGCAGTGAAAGGACTACCACCGGGGAGCTGTTTTTT. As protein: CASSERTTTGELFF. The full variable domain, its missing parts supplied by reference TRBV2 and TRBJ2-2, is EPEVTQTPSHQVTQMGQEVILRCVPISNHLYFYWYRQILGQKVEFLVSFYNNEISEKSEIFDDQFSVERPDGSNFTLKIRSTKLEDSAMYFCASSERTTTGELFFGEGSRLTVL.

This clone was detected only a few times. The chain combines TRBV1 with TRBJ1-1; TRBD1 is taken as the D call from the table, unchecked against the DNA. TRBV1 has pseudogene status. This CDR3 has 13 amino acids. The CDR3 sequence is CTSSQQGSTEAFF. The CDR3 DNA is TGCACCAGCAGCCAACAGGGAAGCACTGAAGCTTTCTTT.

This CDR3 reads CASTWDGFNQPQHF. In DNA, the CDR3 is TGTGCCAGCACCTGGGACGGGTTCAACCAGCCCCAGCATTTT. This sequence joins TRBV2 and TRBJ1-5; possibly TRBD1 for D (5 bases). Germline CDR1 and CDR2: SNHLY and FYNNEI. The CDR3 is 14 residues long. With 7 bases removed from V and 7 bases from J, the gap between germline ends came to 17 bases.

This clone is a singleton in its sample. The gene calls are TRBV2 and TRBJ2-6, with a possible D match to TRBD2 (6 bases). The CDR3 totals 15 residues. Trimming pared 7 bases from V and 1 base from J, leaving 11 bases between. Germline lookup yields CDR1 SNHLY and CDR2 FYNNEI. The CDR3 loop is CASNSGESGANVLTF. CDR3 sequence (DNA): TGTGCCAGCAATAGCGGAGAATCTGGGGCCAACGTCCTGACTTTC.

The chain recombines TRBV6-4 with TRBJ2-6; D gene unclear. V lost 6 bases and J lost 4, with 13 bases in between. The CDR3 spans 15 residues. CDR1 is MRHNA, CDR2 SNTAGT, per germline. CDR3 nucleotides: TGTGCCAGCAGCAGAGGACCCGCAGGGGCCAACGTCCTGACTTTC. Translation gives CASSRGPAGANVLTF.